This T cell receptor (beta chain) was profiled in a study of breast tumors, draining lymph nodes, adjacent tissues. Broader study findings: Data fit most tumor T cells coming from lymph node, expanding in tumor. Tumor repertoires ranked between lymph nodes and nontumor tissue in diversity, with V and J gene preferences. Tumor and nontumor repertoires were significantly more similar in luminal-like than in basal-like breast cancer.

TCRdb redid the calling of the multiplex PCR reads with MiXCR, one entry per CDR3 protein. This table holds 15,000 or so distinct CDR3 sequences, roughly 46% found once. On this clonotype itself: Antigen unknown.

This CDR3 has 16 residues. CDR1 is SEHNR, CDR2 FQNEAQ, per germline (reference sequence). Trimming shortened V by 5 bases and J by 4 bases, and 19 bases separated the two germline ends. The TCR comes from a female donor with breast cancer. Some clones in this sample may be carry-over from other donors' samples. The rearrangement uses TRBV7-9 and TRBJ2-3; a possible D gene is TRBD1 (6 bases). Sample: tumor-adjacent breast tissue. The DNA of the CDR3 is TGTGCCAGCAGCGACAGAAATGGGGGCGGAGCAGATACGCAGTATTTT. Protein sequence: CASSDRNGGGADTQYF.